These T cell receptor beta chains were read from a single sample in a study of vaccination effects on CD4 cells after COVID-19. Method: immunoSEQ multiplex PCR; TCRdb's copy keeps in-frame clones and lacks some. This sample yields roughly 23,000 clones, of which around 68% are seen a single time; roughly 10% belongs to the top ten. These TCRs are of unknown antigen specificity. The material sequenced was CD4+ T cells from PBMCs cultured with HCoV-NL63 spike peptides, taken before COVID-19 vaccination. The receptors were gathered from a human donor who received a COVID-19 vaccine. Each CDR3 is given with its conserved first and last residue.

J gene	V gene	CDR3 protein
TRBJ2-1	TRBV5-1	CASSSNLAGGFYNEQFF
TRBJ2-1	TRBV12-3/TRBV12-4	CASSKRGPQFF
TRBJ2-2	TRBV29-1	CSVSEGGTGELFF
TRBJ1-4	TRBV12-3/TRBV12-4	CASSLESGEKLFF
TRBJ2-3	TRBV21-1	CASSKAWGLAGATDTQYF
TRBJ1-1	TRBV7-9	CASSLALSGITEAFF
TRBJ2-7	TRBV18	CASSPGQGASYEQYF
TRBJ2-7	TRBV5-1	CASTPGTSGGNYEQYF
TRBJ1-2	TRBV5-1	CASSLAAGRVDGYTF
TRBJ1-4	TRBV7-9	CASSQRGGNEKLFF
TRBJ1-5	TRBV9	CASSVGSQGGNQPQHF
TRBJ2-1	TRBV11-2	CASSLGGAGLAGGNEQFF
TRBJ1-1	TRBV20-1	CSVTEGHKVPEAFF
TRBJ2-7	TRBV4-1	CASSQTWLDSYEQYF
TRBJ1-4	TRBV7-2	CASSFYSAGSANEKLFF
TRBJ2-1	TRBV14	CASSQGAAGPTYNEQFF
TRBJ2-3	TRBV11-2	CASSLGDWIVTDTQYF
TRBJ2-3	TRBV10-3	CAISESPAGGEDTQYF
TRBJ2-1	TRBV19	CASISRLAGGGEQFF
TRBJ1-1	TRBV2	CASKGDRVNTEAFF
TRBJ1-1	TRBV29-1	CSVRTENTEAFF
TRBJ1-5	TRBV19	CASSIALGSYSNQPQHF
TRBJ1-1	TRBV5-1	CASSLSQGTGEAFF
TRBJ1-2	TRBV6-6	CASSYVQGYGYTF
TRBJ2-2	TRBV2	CASRRAGGWVSNTGELFF
TRBJ2-3	TRBV3-1/TRBV3-2	CASSRAQRASTDTQYF
TRBJ2-3	TRBV11-2	CASSRGLAGLDTQYF
TRBJ1-1	TRBV2	CASKRATTEAFF
TRBJ1-4	TRBV3-1/TRBV3-2	CASSTGTGSEKLFF
TRBJ2-1	TRBV5-1	CASSLNNEQFF
TRBJ1-2	TRBV10-3	CAISESGGAAYGYTF
TRBJ2-3	TRBV4-1	CASSQVPRAGQYF
TRBJ2-3	TRBV24-1	CATSESTDTQYF
TRBJ1-2	TRBV10-3	CAVSGSSGYGYTF
TRBJ1-5	TRBV2	CASREEGANNQPQHF
TRBJ1-5	TRBV4-1	CASSQDPGQINQPQHF
TRBJ1-5	TRBV6-5	CASSYSGGDNQPQHF
TRBJ2-2	TRBV5-1	CASSFSSGGPGELFF
TRBJ2-7	TRBV6-5	CASSSSWRGDYEQYF
TRBJ1-6	TRBV6-6	CASSRTGGRSYNSPLHF
TRBJ2-1	TRBV10-3	CATLGTSSHEQFF
TRBJ1-2	TRBV11-2	CASSLSEDYGYTF
TRBJ1-2	TRBV6-2/TRBV6-3	CASSRTTSDYGYTF
TRBJ2-1	TRBV6-5	CASSGGGDYNEQFF
TRBJ2-3	TRBV5-1	CASSLRLRAGLNSSTDTQYF
TRBJ1-4	TRBV4-1	CASSPGDEKLFF
TRBJ1-5	TRBV11-3	CASSSPTGYSNQPQHF
TRBJ2-5	TRBV6-5	CASSPGTGVETQYF
TRBJ1-2	TRBV6-1	CASSELGQLGNNYGYTF
TRBJ2-1	TRBV21-1	CARTIINEQFF
TRBJ1-5	TRBV12-3/TRBV12-4	CASSLAENQPQHF
TRBJ2-2	TRBV27	CASSSWLDPKLFF
TRBJ1-5	TRBV6-5	CASSSTGAGQPQHF
TRBJ1-1	TRBV11-2	CASSLRAGPTNTEAFF
TRBJ1-5	TRBV18	CASSPGQGPNQPQHF
TRBJ1-4	TRBV6-5	CASSYSIQGNEKLFF